Below, 16 T cell receptor beta chains from the same sample are listed, as sequenced in a study of blood T cell repertoires in COVID-19. Only in-frame clones appear in the TCRdb table, and some are missing; sequencing was by immunoSEQ multiplex PCR. The sample includes around 280,000 clones, nearly 90% of them seen just once. Sequenced input: peripheral blood. These receptors originate from a woman younger than 45 with COVID-19, enrolled during active disease.

The CDR3 DNA reads as TGTGCCAGCAGTCTAACGACAGGGGGCACCGGGGAGCTGTTTTTT. Its translation: CASSLTTGGTGELFF. The chain links TRBV28 to TRBJ2-2; 9 nucleotides agree with TRBD1. Germline assignment: CDR1 MDHEN and CDR2 SYDVKM. The CDR3 has 15 amino acids. Unmatched junction bases numbered 5, after V lost 5 bases and J lost 4 bases.

The V call is TRBV6-6, the J call TRBJ1-1; D perhaps matches TRBD1 (5 bases). Germline lookup yields CDR1 MNHNY and CDR2 SVGAGI (reference sequence). V lost 0 bases and J lost 13, with 21 bases in between. CDR3 size: 15 residues. The CDR3 loop is CASSYSNPLGGGVFF. The DNA for the CDR3 is TGTGCCAGCAGTTACTCGAATCCCCTCGGGGGGGGAGTTTTCTTT.

This clone has more than one count but fewer than ten. The chain carries TRBV5-1 and TRBJ1-1; TRBD1 matches 7 bases. Losses at the gene ends were 4 bases for V and 2 bases for J; bases not matched to a gene: 5. Germline-derived CDR1 and CDR2 are SGHRS and YFSETQ. The CDR3 is 14 amino acids. CDR3: CASSDRVANTEAFF. Here the CDR3 DNA reads TGCGCCAGCAGCGACAGGGTGGCCAACACTGAAGCTTTCTTT. The full variable domain, with the rest looked up from reference TRBV5-1 and TRBJ1-1, is KAGVTQTPRYLIKTRGQQVTLSCSPISGHRSVSWYQQTPGQGLQFLFEYFSETQRNKGNFPGRFSGRQFSNSRSEMNVSTLELGDSALYLCASSDRVANTEAFFGQGTRLTVV.

This chain links TRBV2 with TRBJ2-1; D ambiguous. Germline values: CDR1 SNHLY, CDR2 FYNNEI. Trimming took off 4 bases at V and 1 base at J, with 8 bases between the two ends. This CDR3 region has 14 residues. CDR3 nucleotides: TGTGCCAGCAGTGGCGGCCCATCCTACAATGAGCAGTTCTTC. Protein: CASSGGPSYNEQFF.

V gene TRBV10-1 combines with J gene TRBJ2-7; perhaps TRBD1 as D (6 bases). V was trimmed by 10 bases and J by 2 bases, leaving 12 bases between them. Germline V CDR1 and CDR2: WNHNN, SYGVQD (reference sequence). The CDR3 loop spans 12 amino acids. The CDR3, as DNA: TGCGCCACGGGGACATATCCCTACGAGCAGTACTTC. Protein product: CATGTYPYEQYF.

V and J are TRBV19 and TRBJ2-2, with TRBD2 identical over 7 bases. Germline V gene lookup returns CDR1 LNHDA and CDR2 SQIVND (reference sequence). The CDR3 covers 15 residues. V lost 6 bases, J lost 0 bases, and 4 bases stayed unmatched. The CDR3 protein is CASRWGGSNTGELFF. CDR3 nucleotides: TGTGCCAGTAGGTGGGGGGGTTCGAACACCGGGGAGCTGTTTTTT.

This clone occurred a few times. The chain uses TRBV6-6 and TRBJ1-2, with D perhaps TRBD1 (5 bases). Germline V gives CDR1 MNHNY, CDR2 SVGAGI (reference sequence). CDR3 length equals 14 residues. Trimming removed 7 bases at V and 4 bases at J, with 16 bases between. CDR3 bases: TGTGCCAGCACCCCGGGGGAGGGGTCCTATGGCTACACCTTC. Translated, it gives CASTPGEGSYGYTF.

The chain has TRBV27 and TRBJ1-3; possible D gene TRBD1, 6 bases. The V and J ends lost 5 bases and 4 bases respectively, with 15 bases between them. CDR1 is MNHEY, CDR2 SMNVEV, per germline (reference sequence). The CDR3 is 15 residues long. CDR3 sequence reads: CASSQAGVSGNTIYF. The CDR3 bases are TGTGCCAGCAGTCAAGCAGGGGTATCGGGAAACACCATATATTTT.

The chain recombines TRBV5-6 with TRBJ2-3, with 14 nucleotides matching TRBD2. Trimming at V came to 0 bases and at J to 4 bases, leaving 1 base not matched to a gene. The germline V gene encodes CDR1 SGHDT and CDR2 YYEEEE. The CDR3 contains 16 residues. CDR3 region: CASSLGLAGGPDTQYF. CDR3 nucleotide sequence: TGTGCCAGCAGCTTGGGACTAGCGGGGGGGCCAGATACGCAGTATTTT.

This clone was found once. The CDR3: CASSATGTYEQYF. The CDR3 nucleotides are TGTGCCAGTAGTGCGACAGGGACCTACGAGCAGTACTTC. The chain employs TRBV19 and TRBJ2-7, with 7 bases aligning to TRBD1. This CDR3 contains 13 residues. Germline-derived CDR1 and CDR2 are LNHDA and SQIVND (reference sequence). Losses at the gene ends were 5 bases for V and 2 bases for J; bases not matched to a gene: 3.

This clone was seen only once. This rearrangement joins TRBV3-1 (or the pseudogene TRBV3-2) to TRBJ1-4, with D uncertain. CDR1 and CDR2 (germline): LGHDT, YNNKEL (reference sequence). The length of the CDR3 is 16 residues. Trimming removed 4 bases from V and 7 bases from J, with 19 bases in between. The CDR3 nucleotides are TGTGCCAGCAGCCCCCCTGGTGGGCGGGAGGCTGAAAAACTGTTTTTT. Its translation: CASSPPGGREAEKLFF.

The sample holds one count of this clone. The CDR3 region is CASSQVGEPQHF. The CDR3 nucleotides are TGCGCCAGCAGCCAAGTAGGGGAGCCCCAGCATTTT. The gene calls are TRBV4-1 and TRBJ1-5; weak D call: TRBD1 (5 bases). The CDR3 runs 12 residues. V dropped 1 base and J dropped 8 bases, with 6 bases sitting between them. Per the germline V gene, CDR1 is MGHRA and CDR2 is YSYEKL.

This chain uses TRBV10-3 with TRBJ1-6; maybe TRBD1 (5 bases). CDR1 and CDR2 from the germline V gene are ENHRY and SYGVKD. V lost 6 bases and J 7 bases, leaving 13 bases between the germline ends. The CDR3 has 14 residues. CDR3 DNA sequence: TGTGCCATCAGCGCGACAGTAGCCAATTCACCCCTCCACTTT. Its protein product is CAISATVANSPLHF.

The chain uses TRBV28 and TRBJ2-1; 11 nucleotides match TRBD2. The CDR3 covers 16 residues. V was clipped by 6 bases and J by 3 bases; unmatched bases: 7. The germline V gene encodes CDR1 MDHEN and CDR2 SYDVKM. CDR3 sequence: CASRYLAGGFYNEQFF. The CDR3 bases are TGTGCCAGCAGGTACCTAGCGGGGGGCTTCTACAATGAGCAGTTCTTC.

The chain links TRBV27 to TRBJ1-1; D remains unclear. V shed 3 bases and J shed 1 base, with 6 bases lying between them. This CDR3 contains 13 residues. CDR1 and CDR2 from the germline V gene are MNHEY and SMNVEV (reference sequence). The chain's CDR3 is CASSLRQNTEAFF. The CDR3 DNA reads as TGTGCCAGCAGTTTGCGGCAGAACACTGAAGCTTTCTTT.

The rearrangement uses TRBV6-5 and TRBJ1-1, with 7 bases lining up with TRBD1. The CDR3 has 15 amino acids. Per germline, CDR1 MNHEY and CDR2 SVGAGI. V lost 4 bases, J lost 1 base, and 6 bases stayed unmatched. The chain's CDR3 is CASSLNRGRNTEAFF. The CDR3 nucleotides are TGTGCCAGCAGTTTAAACAGGGGTCGGAACACTGAAGCTTTCTTT.